The entry below gives a single T cell receptor (beta chain) sequence along with its context. Its target is unknown. The data originate from a study of follicular helper T cells after annual influenza vaccination. Overall study findings and caveats: Productive TCRB sequences came from only about 10-23% of cells. Day 7 ICOS+CD38+ clones were most often found later in ICOS-CD38- cTfh cells.

The V end lost 0 bases, the J end lost 6 bases, and 11 bases lay between the germline ends. The CDR3 loop spans 15 amino acids. CDR1 SGHTA and CDR2 FQGNSA come from the germline V gene. Time point specified: 2014-2015 season, 7 days after vaccination. Produced via immunoSEQ multiplex PCR; TCRdb's table is partial and in-frame only. The table lists thousands of clones, roughly 83% of them singletons, with less than 2% in the top ten. This TCR was sampled from an adult who received the influenza vaccine. The V and J genes are TRBV7-2 and TRBJ2-2; D call uncertain. The source was CXCR5+ CD38- circulating T follicular helper cells from blood, collected 7 days after influenza vaccination. Described subset: circulating Tfh, non-naive CD4+CXCR5+PD-1+ (ICOS+CD38+ or ICOS-CD38-). The chain's CDR3 is CASSLAPKGAGELFF. Here the CDR3 DNA reads TGTGCCAGCAGCTTAGCCCCTAAGGGCGCCGGGGAGCTGTTTTTT. Together with reference TRBV7-2 and TRBJ2-2, the CDR3 gives the full variable domain: GAGVSQSPSNKVTEKGKDVELRCDPISGHTALYWYRQSLGQGLEFLIYFQGNSAPDKSGLPSDRFSAERTGGSVSTLTIQRTQQEDSAVYLCASSLAPKGAGELFFGEGSRLTVL.